Each of the 32 T cell receptor beta chains below was sequenced from the same sample in a study of STAT5B mutations in CD4+ large granular lymphocyte leukemia. Repertoires were generated with immunoSEQ multiplex PCR, while TCRdb's copy carries only in-frame clones and drops some. Of roughly 30,000 clones listed, around 67% are singletons. The specimen was CD4+ T cells from blood buffy coats. The receptor source for this set is a human donor in good health.

This CDR3 reads CASSPLDFNVGEKLFF. CDR3 DNA: TGTGCCAGCTCACCACTGGACTTCAATGTGGGTGAAAAACTGTTTTTT. J is TRBJ1-4 and V is TRBV18, with D unclear. Germline V lookup: CDR1 KGHSH, CDR2 LQKENI. V lost 1 base to trimming and J lost 7 bases, with 16 bases between them. This CDR3 contains 16 residues. The full variable domain, with the rest looked up from reference TRBV18 and TRBJ1-4, is NAGVMQNPRHLVRRRGQEARLRCSPMKGHSHVYWYRQLPEEGLKFMVYLQKENIIDESGMPKERFSAEFPKEGPSILRIQQVVRGDSAAYFCASSPLDFNVGEKLFFGSGTQLSVL.

In this sample, this clone turned up a few times. This chain links TRBV9 with TRBJ2-2; no clear D gene. The length of the CDR3 is 13 residues. Germline lookup yields CDR1 SGDLS and CDR2 YYNGEE. V was pared by 4 bases and J by 6 bases, with 10 bases between. The CDR3: CASSPRYAGELFF. The DNA of the CDR3 is TGTGCCAGCAGCCCCCGATATGCCGGGGAGCTGTTTTTT.

CDR3 sequence: CASSLDDSTGEYF. The DNA of the CDR3 is TGTGCCAGCAGCTTAGACGACTCAACCGGGGAGTATTTT. The rearrangement joins TRBV11-1 to TRBJ2-3, with D possibly TRBD2 on 5 matching bases. CDR1 and CDR2 (germline): SGHAT, FQDESV (reference sequence). Between the trimmed V and J ends, which lost 1 base and 13 bases, there was a span of 15 bases. This CDR3 spans 13 amino acids. Drawing the rest from reference TRBV11-1 and TRBJ2-3, the complete variable domain is EAEVAQSPRYKITEKSQAVAFWCDPISGHATLYWYRQILGQGPELLVQFQDESVVDDSQLPKDRFSAERLKGVDSTLKIQPAELGDSAMYLCASSLDDSTGEYFGPGTRLTVL.

J is TRBJ1-2 and V is TRBV6-5; TRBD1 might be the D (6 bases). V lost 2 bases, J lost 4 bases, and 14 bases lay in between. CDR3 length: 15 residues. From germline, CDR1 is MNHEY and CDR2 SVGAGI. The CDR3 sequence: CASSYRGEQGYGYTF. The CDR3 DNA follows: TGTGCCAGCAGTTACCGGGGAGAACAGGGCTATGGCTACACCTTC.

CDR3: CASSKNGLGEETQYF. The CDR3 DNA follows: TGTGCCAGCAGCAAAAACGGATTGGGGGAAGAGACCCAGTACTTC. V and J are TRBV14 and TRBJ2-5; D is perhaps TRBD1 or TRBD2 (5 bases each). CDR3 length equals 15 residues. Trimming cost V 5 bases and J 3 bases, with 16 bases left between them. Germline V gene data show CDR1 as SGHDN and CDR2 as FVKESK. Filled out from reference TRBV14 and TRBJ2-5, the complete variable domain reads EAGVTQFPSHSVIEKGQTVTLRCDPISGHDNLYWYRRVMGKEIKFLLHFVKESKQDESGMPNNRFLAERTGGTYSTLKVQPAELEDSGVYFCASSKNGLGEETQYFGPGTRLLVL.

This chain uses TRBV6-5 with TRBJ1-3; D is possibly TRBD1 (5 bases). The CDR3 length is 16 residues. CDR1 MNHEY and CDR2 SVGAGI come from the germline V gene. Trimming left V 4 bases short and J 0 bases short, with 13 bases between. The CDR3 DNA reads as TGTGCCAGCAGTTCGAAGGCAGACAGCTCTGGAAACACCATATATTTT. It is translated as CASSSKADSSGNTIYF.

The V gene is TRBV7-2, the J gene TRBJ2-7, with D perhaps TRBD2 (6 bases). Germline V lookup: CDR1 SGHTA, CDR2 FQGNSA. The CDR3 is 15 amino acids. Deletions cut 1 base from V and 2 bases from J, with 12 bases between. The CDR3, as DNA: TGTGCCAGCAGCTTAGATGGTGGCGGGGCCTACGAGCAGTACTTC. It specifies CASSLDGGGAYEQYF.

A few counts support this clone. V usage is TRBV29-1 and J usage is TRBJ1-1, with D perhaps matching TRBD1 (6 bases). V lost 5 bases and J lost 6, with 10 bases in between. This CDR3 has 11 amino acids. Germline V CDR1 and CDR2: SQVTM, ANQGSEA. This CDR3 is CSVKGGPEAFF. For the CDR3, the DNA is TGCAGCGTTAAGGGGGGCCCTGAAGCTTTCTTT.

This chain's CDR3 is CARDREQPQHF. The CDR3 bases are TGTGCCAGAGACAGGGAACAGCCCCAGCATTTT. This chain uses TRBV19 with TRBJ1-5, with 7 bases matching TRBD1. The CDR3 runs to 11 residues. The ends lost 9 bases at V and 7 bases at J; junction bases unmatched: 3. Germline CDR1 LNHDA, CDR2 SQIVND (reference sequence).

The chain uses TRBV6-5 and TRBJ2-7; TRBD1 might be the D (6 bases). Trimming removed 4 bases from V and 5 bases from J, with 12 bases in between. CDR3 length equals 13 residues. CDR1 is MNHEY and CDR2 is SVGAGI in the germline V gene. This CDR3 reads CASSSQGLNEQYF. In nucleotides, the CDR3 is TGTGCCAGCAGTTCCCAGGGGCTAAACGAGCAGTACTTC.

The rearrangement joins TRBV7-2 to TRBJ2-1, with unresolved D. Trimming cost V 2 bases and J 0 bases, with 5 bases left between them. Germline V gene data show CDR1 as SGHTA and CDR2 as FQGNSA. CDR3 length: 14 residues. The CDR3 sequence: CASSLPGSYNEQFF. The CDR3 DNA sequence: TGTGCCAGCAGCTTACCGGGCTCCTACAATGAGCAGTTCTTC.

This clone has more than one count but fewer than ten. This rearrangement joins TRBV29-1 to TRBJ1-1; no clear D gene. The CDR3 extends over 12 amino acids. With 3 bases removed from V and 6 bases from J, the gap between germline ends came to 11 bases. Germline CDR1 is SQVTM and CDR2 is ANQGSEA. In DNA, the CDR3 is TGCAGCGTTGACGGACCTTTTGCTGAAGCTTTCTTT. Translation: CSVDGPFAEAFF. Using reference TRBV29-1 and TRBJ1-1 for the parts outside the CDR3, the full variable domain is SAVISQKPSRDICQRGTSLTIQCQVDSQVTMMFWYRQQPGQSLTLIATANQGSEATYESGFVIDKFPISRPNLTFSTLTVSNMSPEDSSIYLCSVDGPFAEAFFGQGTRLTVV.

The CDR3 region is CASSSGPEQFF. Here the CDR3 DNA reads TGTGCCAGCAGCTCGGGACCGGAGCAGTTCTTC. V gene TRBV11-2 combines with J gene TRBJ2-1; D tentatively fits TRBD1 or TRBD2 (5 bases each). Looked up from germline, CDR1 is SGHAT and CDR2 is FQNNGV. V lost 4 bases, J lost 10 bases, and 8 bases lay in between. This CDR3 has 11 amino acids.

The V and J genes are TRBV28 and TRBJ2-2, with D possibly being TRBD2 (6 bases). The CDR3 length is 18 residues. Germline V lookup: CDR1 MDHEN, CDR2 SYDVKM. V lost 7 bases and J 4 bases, leaving 25 bases between the germline ends. The CDR3 DNA reads as TGTGCCAGCAAATTTAGCGGAACTACTGTTCGTACCACCGGGGAGCTGTTTTTT. Its translation is CASKFSGTTVRTTGELFF.

The chain has TRBV14 and TRBJ2-5, with unresolved D. This CDR3 contains 14 residues. Trimming shortened V by 0 bases and J by 8 bases, and 13 bases separated the two germline ends. Germline V gives CDR1 SGHDN, CDR2 FVKESK. The CDR3 nucleotides read TGTGCCAGCAGCCAAGACTGGCTCTTGCCTACCCAGTACTTC. Translating gives CASSQDWLLPTQYF. The whole variable domain, filled in from reference TRBV14 and TRBJ2-5, reads EAGVTQFPSHSVIEKGQTVTLRCDPISGHDNLYWYRRVMGKEIKFLLHFVKESKQDESGMPNNRFLAERTGGTYSTLKVQPAELEDSGVYFCASSQDWLLPTQYFGPGTRLLVL.

This clone was observed once. The V call is TRBV5-1, the J call TRBJ2-3; no reliable D call. The CDR3 totals 12 residues. V lost 0 bases, J lost 5 bases, and 4 bases lay in between. Per the germline V gene, CDR1 is SGHRS and CDR2 is YFSETQ. CDR3 nucleotide sequence: TGCGCCAGCAGCTTGGTGGGAGATACGCAGTATTTT. Protein sequence: CASSLVGDTQYF.

The chain uses TRBV4-3 and TRBJ2-6, with 7 bases identical to TRBD1. This CDR3 has 19 residues. Per germline, CDR1 LGHNA and CDR2 YSLEER. Trimming at V came to 0 bases and at J to 0 bases, leaving 8 bases not matched to a gene. The chain's CDR3 is CASSQDVGTAVSGANVLTF. CDR3 DNA: TGCGCCAGCAGCCAAGATGTTGGGACAGCCGTCTCTGGGGCCAACGTCCTGACTTTC.

This chain uses TRBV9 with TRBJ2-2; 10 bases are shared with TRBD2. V lost 4 bases to trimming and J lost 10 bases; unmatched junction nucleotides: 19. The CDR3 has 18 amino acids. CDR1 SGDLS and CDR2 YYNGEE come from the germline V gene. The CDR3 nucleotides are TGTGCCAGCAGCCCCCTCCTCAGGGCTAGCGGGGGTCATGAGGAGCTGTTTTTT. It yields the protein CASSPLLRASGGHEELFF.

The V call is TRBV30, the J call TRBJ1-3, with D unclear. The germline V gene encodes CDR1 GTSNPN and CDR2 SVGIG (reference sequence). Between the trimmed V and J ends, which lost 0 bases and 3 bases, there was a span of 6 bases. The CDR3 runs 13 residues. CDR3 nucleotide sequence: TGTGCCTGGAGTGTACGAGGTGGAAACACCATATATTTT. Its protein is CAWSVRGGNTIYF.

The chain's CDR3 is CASSSRRAYGYTF. CDR3 coding DNA: TGTGCCAGCAGCTCCCGGAGGGCCTATGGCTACACCTTC. The V call is TRBV11-1, the J call TRBJ1-2; D call uncertain. V lost 4 bases, J lost 4 bases, and 10 bases lay in between. Germline assignment: CDR1 SGHAT and CDR2 FQDESV (reference sequence). The CDR3 spans 13 residues.

The rearrangement joins TRBV2 to TRBJ2-7; possible D gene TRBD2, 6 bases. CDR1 and CDR2 (germline): SNHLY, FYNNEI. V was pared by 10 bases and J by 2 bases, with 12 bases between. The CDR3 spans 12 residues. In DNA, the CDR3 is TGTGCCACCGGGGACTTACCCTACGAGCAGTACTTC. Encoded protein: CATGDLPYEQYF. Filled out from reference TRBV2 and TRBJ2-7, the complete variable domain reads EPEVTQTPSHQVTQMGQEVILRCVPISNHLYFYWYRQILGQKVEFLVSFYNNEISEKSEIFDDQFSVERPDGSNFTLKIRSTKLEDSAMYFCATGDLPYEQYFGPGTRLTVT.

The table lists this clone with a few counts. The rearrangement uses TRBV11-3 and TRBJ2-2; a possible D gene is TRBD2 (6 bases). The ends were cut back, 3 bases at V and 3 bases at J, with 11 bases in the middle. This CDR3 comprises 15 residues. Germline V gene sequence: CDR1 SGHNT, CDR2 YENEEA. The chain's CDR3 is CASSFSAGHTGELFF. The CDR3 region has the DNA TGTGCCAGCAGCTTCTCAGCGGGCCACACCGGGGAGCTGTTTTTT.

The J gene is TRBJ2-7, the V gene TRBV29-1; D is undetermined. CDR3 length: 13 residues. Trimming took 5 bases from V and 1 from J, leaving 12 bases between them. Germline loops: CDR1 SQVTM, CDR2 ANQGSEA. CDR3 in amino acids: CSVQLPGSYEQYF. The CDR3 DNA sequence: TGCAGCGTTCAACTCCCCGGGTCCTACGAGCAGTACTTC.

The chain joins TRBV5-1 to TRBJ2-3; 8 bases line up with TRBD1. With 4 bases clipped from V and 1 base from J, the junction kept 2 bases outside the gene matches. Germline V CDR1 and CDR2: SGHRS, YFSETQ. This CDR3 comprises 14 residues. The CDR3 spells CASSLQGGTDTQYF. CDR3 bases: TGCGCCAGCAGCCTACAGGGGGGCACAGATACGCAGTATTTT.

The chain couples TRBV12-5 to TRBJ2-7, with D perhaps TRBD1 (6 bases). The germline CDR1 and CDR2 sequences are LGHNT and FRNRAP. The CDR3 sequence is 14 residues long. Deletions cut 6 bases from V and 4 bases from J, with 16 bases between. The CDR3: CASGPLQGIYEQYF. The CDR3 DNA reads TGTGCTAGTGGCCCCTTACAGGGAATTTACGAGCAGTACTTC.

The chain employs TRBV2 and TRBJ1-5, with a weak D call TRBD1 (6 bases). This CDR3 is built from 14 residues. V was pared by 6 bases and J by 11 bases, with 20 bases between. Germline V gene lookup returns CDR1 SNHLY and CDR2 FYNNEI. The CDR3 DNA is TGTGCCAGCAGCCCTATCAGGGGACCCAGGTCCCAGCATTTT. Translating it yields CASSPIRGPRSQHF.

The genes are TRBV7-2 and TRBJ2-7; D possibly corresponds to TRBD1 (5 bases). The CDR3 has 15 residues. The germline V gene has CDR1 SGHTA and CDR2 FQGNSA. Trimming cost V 5 bases and J 5 bases, with 19 bases left between them. Here the CDR3 reads CASSPGLSRANEQYF. DNA of the CDR3: TGTGCCAGCAGCCCCGGTTTAAGCAGGGCCAACGAGCAGTACTTC. The whole variable domain, remainder taken from reference TRBV7-2 and TRBJ2-7, is GAGVSQSPSNKVTEKGKDVELRCDPISGHTALYWYRQSLGQGLEFLIYFQGNSAPDKSGLPSDRFSAERTGGSVSTLTIQRTQQEDSAVYLCASSPGLSRANEQYFGPGTRLTVT.

The V gene is TRBV5-1, the J gene TRBJ2-3, with 7 bases aligning to TRBD2. The CDR3 has 15 amino acids. V was clipped by 2 bases and J by 0 bases; unmatched bases: 3. Germline CDR1 SGHRS, CDR2 YFSETQ. CDR3 nucleotide sequence: TGCGCCAGCAGCTTAGCGGGGCCTAGCACAGATACGCAGTATTTT. Translated: CASSLAGPSTDTQYF.

The chain links TRBV6-4 to TRBJ1-2, with 8 bases that match TRBD1. Germline CDR1 MRHNA, CDR2 SNTAGT. CDR3 size: 14 residues. Trimming at V came to 6 bases and at J to 3 bases, leaving 6 bases not matched to a gene. CDR3 coding DNA: TGTGCCAGCAGCCCCCAACAGGGGGACTATGGCTACACCTTC. Translating gives CASSPQQGDYGYTF.

This clone appeared a few times. J is TRBJ2-7 and V is TRBV10-2; 8 bases match TRBD1. Germline loops: CDR1 WSHSY, CDR2 SAAADI. The CDR3 length is 13 residues. The J segment lost 3 bases and the V segment lost 4 bases, leaving 2 bases of the junction unmatched. The DNA for the CDR3 is TGCGCCAGCAGTGGACAGGGGTACTACGAGCAGTACTTC. It codes for CASSGQGYYEQYF.

The chain uses TRBV5-4 and TRBJ2-3, with 7 positions matching TRBD1. CDR1 SGHNT and CDR2 YYREEE come from the germline V gene (reference sequence). Losses at the gene ends were 1 base for V and 5 bases for J; bases not matched to a gene: 4. The CDR3 runs 14 residues. The DNA of the CDR3 is TGTGCCAGCAGCTTGTACACAGGGGTAGATACGCAGTATTTT. Translation: CASSLYTGVDTQYF.

The chain is built from TRBV15 and TRBJ2-7, with D possibly matching TRBD1 (5 bases). CDR1 is LNHNV and CDR2 is YYDKDF in the germline V gene (reference sequence). This CDR3 is 18 amino acids long. The V end was cut by 0 bases, the J end by 2 bases, with 20 bases between. In nucleotides, the CDR3 is TGTGCCACCAGCAGAGAAGACTCCGGCGCAGGGCTAGCCTACGAGCAGTACTTC. Residues: CATSREDSGAGLAYEQYF.